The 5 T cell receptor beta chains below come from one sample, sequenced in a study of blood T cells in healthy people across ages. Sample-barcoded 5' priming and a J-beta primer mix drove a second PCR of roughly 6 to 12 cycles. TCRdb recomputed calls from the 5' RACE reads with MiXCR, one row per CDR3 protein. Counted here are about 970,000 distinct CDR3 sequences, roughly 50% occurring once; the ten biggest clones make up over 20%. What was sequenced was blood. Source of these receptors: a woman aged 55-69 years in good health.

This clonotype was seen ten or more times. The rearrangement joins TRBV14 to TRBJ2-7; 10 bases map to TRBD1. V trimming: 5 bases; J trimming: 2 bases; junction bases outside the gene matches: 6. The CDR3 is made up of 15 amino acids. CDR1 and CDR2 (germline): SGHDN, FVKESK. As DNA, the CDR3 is TGTGCCAGCAGCTTTGGACAGGGGGTCACCTACGAGCAGTACTTC. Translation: CASSFGQGVTYEQYF.

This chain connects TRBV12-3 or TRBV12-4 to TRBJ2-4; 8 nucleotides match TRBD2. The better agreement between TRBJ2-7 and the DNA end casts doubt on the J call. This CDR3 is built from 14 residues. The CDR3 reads CASSWGTSLSEQYF. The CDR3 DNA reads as TGTGCCAGCAGTTGGGGGACTAGTTTGAGCGAGCAGTACTTC.

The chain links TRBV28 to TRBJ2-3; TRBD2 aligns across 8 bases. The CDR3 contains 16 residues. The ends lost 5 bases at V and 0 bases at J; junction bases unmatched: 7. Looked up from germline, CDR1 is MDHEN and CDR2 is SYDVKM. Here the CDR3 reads CASSVSGKGSTDTQYF. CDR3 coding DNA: TGTGCCAGCAGTGTTAGCGGGAAGGGAAGCACAGATACGCAGTATTTT.

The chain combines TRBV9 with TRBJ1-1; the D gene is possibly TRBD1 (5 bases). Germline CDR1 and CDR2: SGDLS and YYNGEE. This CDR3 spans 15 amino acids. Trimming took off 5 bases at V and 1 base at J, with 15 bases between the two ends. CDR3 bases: TGTGCCAGCAGTACAACGACAGTACCGAACACTGAAGCTTTCTTT. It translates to CASSTTTVPNTEAFF.

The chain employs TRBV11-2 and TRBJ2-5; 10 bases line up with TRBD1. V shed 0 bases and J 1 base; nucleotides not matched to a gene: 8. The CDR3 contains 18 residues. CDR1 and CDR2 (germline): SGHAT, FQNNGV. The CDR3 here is CASSLDFWDRGPQETQYF. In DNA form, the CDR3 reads TGTGCCAGCAGCTTAGATTTCTGGGACAGGGGCCCCCAAGAGACCCAGTACTTC.